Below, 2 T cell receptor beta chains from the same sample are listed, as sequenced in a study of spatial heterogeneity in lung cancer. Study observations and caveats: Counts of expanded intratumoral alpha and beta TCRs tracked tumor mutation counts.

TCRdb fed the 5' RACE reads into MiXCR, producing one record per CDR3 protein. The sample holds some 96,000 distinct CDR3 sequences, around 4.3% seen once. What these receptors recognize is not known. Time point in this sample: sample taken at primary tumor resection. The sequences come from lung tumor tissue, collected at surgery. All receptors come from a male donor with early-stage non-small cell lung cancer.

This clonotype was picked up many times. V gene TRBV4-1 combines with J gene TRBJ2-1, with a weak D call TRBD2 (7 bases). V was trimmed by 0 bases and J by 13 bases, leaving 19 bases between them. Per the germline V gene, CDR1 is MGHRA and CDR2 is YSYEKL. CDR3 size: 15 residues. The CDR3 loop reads CASSQDRDTSGLQFF. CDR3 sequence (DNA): TGCGCCAGCAGCCAAGATCGGGACACCTCGGGACTACAGTTCTTC.

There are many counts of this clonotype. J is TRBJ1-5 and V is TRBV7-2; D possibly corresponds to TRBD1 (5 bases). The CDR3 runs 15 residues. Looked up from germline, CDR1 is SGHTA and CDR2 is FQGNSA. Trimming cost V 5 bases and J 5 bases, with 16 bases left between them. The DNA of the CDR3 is TGTGCCAGCAGCATTCTCCGGGACGGATATCAGCCCCAGCATTTT. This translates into CASSILRDGYQPQHF.